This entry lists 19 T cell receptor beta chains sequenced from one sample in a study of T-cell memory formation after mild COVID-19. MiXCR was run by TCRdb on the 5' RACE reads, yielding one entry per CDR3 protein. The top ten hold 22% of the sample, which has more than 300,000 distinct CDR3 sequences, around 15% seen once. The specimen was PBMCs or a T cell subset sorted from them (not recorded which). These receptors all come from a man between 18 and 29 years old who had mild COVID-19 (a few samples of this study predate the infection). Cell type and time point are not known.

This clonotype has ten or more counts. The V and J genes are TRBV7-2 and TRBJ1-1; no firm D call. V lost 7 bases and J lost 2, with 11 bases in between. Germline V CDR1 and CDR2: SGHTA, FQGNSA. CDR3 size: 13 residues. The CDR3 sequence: CASIMTRNTEAFF. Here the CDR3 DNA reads TGTGCCAGCATCATGACCCGTAACACTGAAGCTTTCTTT. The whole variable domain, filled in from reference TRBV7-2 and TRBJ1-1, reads GAGVSQSPSNKVTEKGKDVELRCDPISGHTALYWYRQSLGQGLEFLIYFQGNSAPDKSGLPSDRFSAERTGGSVSTLTIQRTQQEDSAVYLCASIMTRNTEAFFGQGTRLTVV.

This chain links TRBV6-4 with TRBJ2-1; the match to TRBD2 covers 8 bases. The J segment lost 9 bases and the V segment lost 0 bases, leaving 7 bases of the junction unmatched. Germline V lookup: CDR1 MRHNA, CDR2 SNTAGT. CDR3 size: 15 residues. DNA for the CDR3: TGTGCCAGCAGTGACTCAAGCGGGGGCTCGGGTGAGCAGTTCTTC. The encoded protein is CASSDSSGGSGEQFF.

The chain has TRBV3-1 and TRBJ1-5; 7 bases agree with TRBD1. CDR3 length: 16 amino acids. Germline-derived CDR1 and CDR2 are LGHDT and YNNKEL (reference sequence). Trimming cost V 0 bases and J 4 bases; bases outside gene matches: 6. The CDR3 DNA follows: TGTGCCAGCAGCCAAGACTACAGGGGCCGTAATCAGCCCCAGCATTTT. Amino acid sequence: CASSQDYRGRNQPQHF.

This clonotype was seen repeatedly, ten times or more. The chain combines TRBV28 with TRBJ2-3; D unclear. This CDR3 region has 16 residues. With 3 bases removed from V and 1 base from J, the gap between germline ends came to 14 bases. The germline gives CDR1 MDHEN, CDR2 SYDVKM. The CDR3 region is CASSFSHPRGTDTQYF. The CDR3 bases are TGTGCCAGCAGTTTCTCACACCCTCGGGGCACAGATACGCAGTATTTT.

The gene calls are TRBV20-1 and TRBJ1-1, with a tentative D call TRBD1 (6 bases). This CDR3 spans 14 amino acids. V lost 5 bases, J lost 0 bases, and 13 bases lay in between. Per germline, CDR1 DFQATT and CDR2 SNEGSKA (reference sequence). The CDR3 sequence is CSAERGGMNTEAFF. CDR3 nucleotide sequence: TGCAGTGCTGAAAGGGGGGGGATGAACACTGAAGCTTTCTTT.

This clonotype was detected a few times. The CDR3 DNA follows: TGTGCCAGCAGCTTGGGTAGCGGGACTAGCACAGATACGCAGTATTTT. This sequence encodes CASSLGSGTSTDTQYF. The chain combines TRBV11-2 with TRBJ2-3, with TRBD2 identical over 8 bases. This CDR3 is built from 16 residues. After removal of 3 bases from V and 0 bases from J, the junction contained 5 bases not matched to a gene. Germline loops: CDR1 SGHAT, CDR2 FQNNGV.

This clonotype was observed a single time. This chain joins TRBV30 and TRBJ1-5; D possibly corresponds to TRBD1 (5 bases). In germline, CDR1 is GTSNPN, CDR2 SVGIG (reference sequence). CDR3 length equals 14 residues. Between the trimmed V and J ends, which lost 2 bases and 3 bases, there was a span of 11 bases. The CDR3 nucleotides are TGTGCCTGGAGTCCCGGGGGTCCCAATCAGCCCCAGCATTTT. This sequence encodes CAWSPGGPNQPQHF.

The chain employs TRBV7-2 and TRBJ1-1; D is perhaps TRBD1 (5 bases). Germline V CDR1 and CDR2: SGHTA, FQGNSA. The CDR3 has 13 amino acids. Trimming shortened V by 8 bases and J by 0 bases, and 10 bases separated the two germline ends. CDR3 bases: TGTGCCAGCTCAGGGAGGATGAACACTGAAGCTTTCTTT. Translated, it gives CASSGRMNTEAFF.

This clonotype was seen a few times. The CDR3 spells CSAREPPAQYF. CDR3 bases: TGCAGTGCTAGAGAACCCCCTGCCCAGTACTTC. This rearrangement joins TRBV20-1 to TRBJ2-5; D is unresolved. This CDR3 has 11 residues. Germline V gene data show CDR1 as DFQATT and CDR2 as SNEGSKA (reference sequence). The V end lost 0 bases, the J end lost 9 bases, and 8 bases lay between the germline ends.

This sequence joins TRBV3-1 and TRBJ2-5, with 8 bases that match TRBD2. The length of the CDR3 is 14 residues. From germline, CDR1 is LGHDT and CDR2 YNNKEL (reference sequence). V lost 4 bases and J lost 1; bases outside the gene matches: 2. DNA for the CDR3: TGTGCCAGCAGCCTACTAGCGGCCCAAGAGACCCAGTACTTC. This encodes CASSLLAAQETQYF.

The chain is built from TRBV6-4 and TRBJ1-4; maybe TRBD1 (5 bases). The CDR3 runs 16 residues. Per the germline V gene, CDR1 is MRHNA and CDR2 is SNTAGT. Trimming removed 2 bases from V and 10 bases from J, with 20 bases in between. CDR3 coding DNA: TGTGCCAGCAGTGACCCGCCGGGACCGCTGAACGGAAAACTGTTTTTT. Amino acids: CASSDPPGPLNGKLFF.

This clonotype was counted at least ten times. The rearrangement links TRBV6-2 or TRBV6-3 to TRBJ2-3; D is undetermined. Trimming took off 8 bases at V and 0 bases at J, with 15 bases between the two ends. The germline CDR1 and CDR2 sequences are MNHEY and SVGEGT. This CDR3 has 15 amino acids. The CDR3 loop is CASGYGQTSTDTQYF. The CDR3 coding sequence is TGTGCCAGCGGCTACGGCCAAACAAGCACAGATACGCAGTATTTT.

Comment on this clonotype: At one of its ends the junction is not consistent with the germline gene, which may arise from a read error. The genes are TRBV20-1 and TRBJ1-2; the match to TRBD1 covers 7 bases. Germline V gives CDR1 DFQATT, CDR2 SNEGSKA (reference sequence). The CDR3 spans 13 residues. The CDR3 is CSAIWENRGEANF. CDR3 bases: TGCAGTGCTATATGGGAAAACAGGGGCGAAGCCAATTTC.

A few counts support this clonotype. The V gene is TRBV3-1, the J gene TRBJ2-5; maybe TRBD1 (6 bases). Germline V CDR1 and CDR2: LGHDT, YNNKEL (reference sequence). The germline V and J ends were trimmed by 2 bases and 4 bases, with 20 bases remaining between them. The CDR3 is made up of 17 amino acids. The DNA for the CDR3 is TGTGCCAGCAGCCAACATCCTACAGGGAACTCGCTAGAGACCCAGTACTTC. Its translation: CASSQHPTGNSLETQYF.

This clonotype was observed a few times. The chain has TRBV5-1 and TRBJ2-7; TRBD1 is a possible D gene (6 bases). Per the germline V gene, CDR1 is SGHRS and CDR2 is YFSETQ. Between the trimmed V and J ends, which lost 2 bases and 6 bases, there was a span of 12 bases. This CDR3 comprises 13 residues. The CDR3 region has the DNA TGCGCCAGCAGCTTCCAGGGGACCCCCGAGCAGTACTTC. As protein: CASSFQGTPEQYF.

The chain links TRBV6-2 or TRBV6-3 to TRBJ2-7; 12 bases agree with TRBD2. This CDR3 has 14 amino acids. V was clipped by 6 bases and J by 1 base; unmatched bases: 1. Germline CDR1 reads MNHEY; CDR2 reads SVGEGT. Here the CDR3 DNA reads TGTGCCAGCAGGACTAGCGGGGGTTCCTACGAGCAGTACGTC. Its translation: CASRTSGGSYEQYV.

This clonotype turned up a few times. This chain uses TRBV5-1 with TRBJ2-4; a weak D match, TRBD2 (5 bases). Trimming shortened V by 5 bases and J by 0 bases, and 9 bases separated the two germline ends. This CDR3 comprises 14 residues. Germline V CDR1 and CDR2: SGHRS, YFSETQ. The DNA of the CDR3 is TGCGCCAGCAGAGGAGAGGGAGCCAAAAACATTCAGTACTTC. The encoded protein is CASRGEGAKNIQYF.

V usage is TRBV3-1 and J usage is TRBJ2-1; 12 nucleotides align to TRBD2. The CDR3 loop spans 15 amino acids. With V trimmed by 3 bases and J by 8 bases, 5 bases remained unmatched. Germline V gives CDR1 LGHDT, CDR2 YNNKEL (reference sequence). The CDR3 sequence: CASSQTSGGWDEQFF. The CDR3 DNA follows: TGTGCCAGCAGCCAGACTAGCGGGGGCTGGGATGAGCAGTTCTTC.

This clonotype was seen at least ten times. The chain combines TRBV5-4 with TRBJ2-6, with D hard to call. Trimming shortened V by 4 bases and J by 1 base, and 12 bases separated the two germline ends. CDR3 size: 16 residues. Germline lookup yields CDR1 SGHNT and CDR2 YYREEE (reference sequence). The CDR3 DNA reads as TGTGCCAGCAGCCAACTTTTCGGGTCTGGGGCCAACGTCCTGACTTTC. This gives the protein CASSQLFGSGANVLTF.